A single sample gave rise to the 12 T cell receptor beta chains below, sequenced in a study of PD-1 blockade in mismatch repair-deficient tumors. Libraries were prepared by immunoSEQ multiplex PCR; TCRdb keeps only in-frame clonotypes and omits some of them. The sample contains 15,000 or so clones, approximately 84% of which appear only once. Sequencing used PBMCs, obtained less than 25 weeks after starting pembrolizumab. These receptors were obtained from an adult with mismatch repair-deficient cancer.

The J gene is TRBJ2-7, the V gene TRBV5-6; weak D call: TRBD1 (6 bases). This CDR3 comprises 16 residues. Trimming removed 2 bases from V and 2 bases from J, with 17 bases in between. Germline CDR1 SGHDT, CDR2 YYEEEE. The CDR3 DNA follows: TGTGCCAGCAGCTTCGGGACACCCATAATCACCTACGAGCAGTACTTC. Its translation: CASSFGTPIITYEQYF.

V usage is TRBV27 and J usage is TRBJ2-3; TRBD2 might be the D (5 bases). CDR1 MNHEY and CDR2 SMNVEV come from the germline V gene (reference sequence). This CDR3 has 15 residues. The ends were cut back, 3 bases at V and 2 bases at J, with 12 bases in the middle. The CDR3 reads CASSFSGVFTDTQYF. DNA for the CDR3: TGTGCCAGCAGTTTTTCCGGGGTTTTCACAGATACGCAGTATTTT.

The gene calls are TRBV5-1 and TRBJ2-3; no reliable D call. The CDR3 is made up of 14 amino acids. Trimming took off 2 bases at V and 3 bases at J, with 10 bases between the two ends. Germline values: CDR1 SGHRS, CDR2 YFSETQ. The CDR3 is CASSFVSPTDTQYF. CDR3 in DNA: TGCGCCAGCAGCTTCGTTAGTCCGACAGATACGCAGTATTTT.

The chain combines TRBV19 with TRBJ1-2; D unresolved. The CDR3 consists of 13 residues. V shed 3 bases and J shed 6 bases, with 11 bases lying between them. From germline, CDR1 is LNHDA and CDR2 SQIVND (reference sequence). This chain's CDR3 is CASSILAGHGYTF. DNA of the CDR3: TGTGCCAGTAGTATCCTCGCAGGTCATGGCTACACCTTC.

The gene calls are TRBV7-8 and TRBJ2-3; no clear D gene. Trimming cost V 3 bases and J 8 bases, with 12 bases left between them. This CDR3 spans 13 amino acids. CDR1 is SGHVS, CDR2 FQNEAQ, per germline. This chain's CDR3 is CASSLSTTSTQYF. In DNA form, the CDR3 reads TGTGCCAGCAGCTTGTCAACGACTTCTACGCAGTATTTT.

This clone was seen a handful of times. This chain connects TRBV7-2 to TRBJ2-7; TRBD2 agrees at 14 bases. V trimming: 5 bases; J trimming: 6 bases; junction bases outside the gene matches: 6. The germline V gene encodes CDR1 SGHTA and CDR2 FQGNSA. There are 15 residues in the CDR3. The CDR3 DNA follows: TGTGCCAGCAGCATCTCGGGACTAGCGGGAGCCGAGCAGTACTTC. Translation gives CASSISGLAGAEQYF. The complete variable domain, with remaining parts taken from reference TRBV7-2 and TRBJ2-7, reads GAGVSQSPSNKVTEKGKDVELRCDPISGHTALYWYRQSLGQGLEFLIYFQGNSAPDKSGLPSDRFSAERTGGSVSTLTIQRTQQEDSAVYLCASSISGLAGAEQYFGPGTRLTVT.

The chain has TRBV11-2 and TRBJ2-1; D is unclear. Germline V gene sequence: CDR1 SGHAT, CDR2 FQNNGV. V was cut by 5 bases and J by 3 bases, with 14 bases left in between. The CDR3 contains 15 residues. CDR3 loop: CASSTRLRDYNEQFF. Written as DNA, the CDR3 is TGTGCCAGCAGCACCAGACTGAGAGACTACAATGAGCAGTTCTTC.

This clone appeared once. The CDR3 loop is CASSLGVAGVQETQYF. The CDR3 nucleotides read TGTGCCAGCAGCTTAGGGGTAGCGGGGGTCCAAGAGACCCAGTACTTC. The chain recombines TRBV7-9 with TRBJ2-5, with 9 bases aligning to TRBD2. The germline V gene encodes CDR1 SEHNR and CDR2 FQNEAQ (reference sequence). The V segment lost 1 base and the J segment 1 base; nucleotides outside the gene matches: 4. CDR3 length equals 16 residues.

The chain combines TRBV9 with TRBJ2-7; 11 bases are a match to TRBD2. Looked up from germline, CDR1 is SGDLS and CDR2 is YYNGEE. The J segment lost 9 bases and the V segment lost 0 bases, leaving 5 bases of the junction unmatched. CDR3 size: 14 residues. CDR3 DNA sequence: TGTGCCAGCAGCGTAGGTACTAGCGGGAGTGTGCAGTACTTC. This encodes CASSVGTSGSVQYF.

The chain employs TRBV14 and TRBJ1-1; D call uncertain. Germline CDR1 SGHDN, CDR2 FVKESK. There are 13 residues in the CDR3. Trimming removed 0 bases at V and 3 bases at J, with 5 bases between. The CDR3 sequence: CASSQDLYTEAFF. CDR3 nucleotides: TGTGCCAGCAGCCAAGATCTGTACACTGAAGCTTTCTTT.

This chain uses TRBV7-3 with TRBJ1-2; weak D call: TRBD1 (6 bases). The CDR3 runs to 13 residues. The germline CDR1 and CDR2 sequences are SGHTA and FQGTGA. Trimming stripped 5 bases from V and 6 bases from J, with 13 bases between. This CDR3 is CASSILTGHGYTF. As DNA, the CDR3 is TGTGCCAGCAGCATATTGACAGGCCATGGCTACACCTTC.

V and J are TRBV5-1 and TRBJ2-1; 9 positions agree with TRBD2. CDR3 length: 15 residues. CDR1 is SGHRS and CDR2 is YFSETQ in the germline V gene. After removal of 4 bases from V and 6 bases from J, the junction contained 8 bases not matched to a gene. The CDR3 region is CASSGTSQLPNEQFF. CDR3 nucleotide sequence: TGCGCCAGCAGCGGGACTAGCCAACTCCCCAATGAGCAGTTCTTC.